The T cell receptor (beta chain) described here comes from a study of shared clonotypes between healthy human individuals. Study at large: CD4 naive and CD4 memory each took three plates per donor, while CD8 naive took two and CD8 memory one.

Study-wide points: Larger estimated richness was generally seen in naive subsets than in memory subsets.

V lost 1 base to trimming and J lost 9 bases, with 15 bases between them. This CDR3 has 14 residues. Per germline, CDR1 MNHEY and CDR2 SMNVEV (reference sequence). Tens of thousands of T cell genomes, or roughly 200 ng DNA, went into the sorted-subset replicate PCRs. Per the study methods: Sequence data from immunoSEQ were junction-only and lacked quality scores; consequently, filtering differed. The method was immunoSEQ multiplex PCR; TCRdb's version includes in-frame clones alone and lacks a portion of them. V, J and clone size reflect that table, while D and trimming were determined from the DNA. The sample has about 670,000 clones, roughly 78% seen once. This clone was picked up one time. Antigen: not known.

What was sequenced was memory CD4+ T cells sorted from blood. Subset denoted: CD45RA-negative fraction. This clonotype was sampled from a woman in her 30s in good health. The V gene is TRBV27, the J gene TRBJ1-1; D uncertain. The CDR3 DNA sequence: TGTGCCAGCAGTTTATTACGGGCCACCGAGAAAGCTTTCTTT. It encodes CASSLLRATEKAFF.